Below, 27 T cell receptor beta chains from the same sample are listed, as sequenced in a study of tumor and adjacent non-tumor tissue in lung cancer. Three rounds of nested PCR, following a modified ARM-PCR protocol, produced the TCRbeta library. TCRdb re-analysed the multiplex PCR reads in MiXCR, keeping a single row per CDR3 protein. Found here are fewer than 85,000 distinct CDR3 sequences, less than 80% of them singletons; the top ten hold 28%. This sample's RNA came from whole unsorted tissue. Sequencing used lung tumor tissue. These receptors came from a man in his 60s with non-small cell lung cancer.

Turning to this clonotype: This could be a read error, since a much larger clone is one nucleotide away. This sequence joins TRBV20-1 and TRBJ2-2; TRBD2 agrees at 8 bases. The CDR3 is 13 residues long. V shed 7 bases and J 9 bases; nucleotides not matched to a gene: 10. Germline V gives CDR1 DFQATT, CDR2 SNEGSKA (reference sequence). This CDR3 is CSVRGLESRELFF. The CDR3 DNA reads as TGCAGTGTTAGGGGACTAGAATCCAGGGAGCTGTTTTTT.

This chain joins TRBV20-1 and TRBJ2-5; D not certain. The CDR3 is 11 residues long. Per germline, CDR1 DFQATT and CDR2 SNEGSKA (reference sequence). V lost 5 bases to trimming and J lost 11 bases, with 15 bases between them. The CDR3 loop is CSAQDQEKQYF. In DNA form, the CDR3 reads TGCAGTGCTCAAGACCAAGAGAAACAGTACTTC.

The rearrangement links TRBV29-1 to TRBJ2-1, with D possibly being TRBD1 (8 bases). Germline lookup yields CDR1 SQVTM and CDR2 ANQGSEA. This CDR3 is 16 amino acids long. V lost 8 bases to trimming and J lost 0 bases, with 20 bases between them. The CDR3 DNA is TGCAGCATGCCGCAGGGGGCGGGAGTCTCCTACAATGAGCAGTTCTTC. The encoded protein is CSMPQGAGVSYNEQFF.

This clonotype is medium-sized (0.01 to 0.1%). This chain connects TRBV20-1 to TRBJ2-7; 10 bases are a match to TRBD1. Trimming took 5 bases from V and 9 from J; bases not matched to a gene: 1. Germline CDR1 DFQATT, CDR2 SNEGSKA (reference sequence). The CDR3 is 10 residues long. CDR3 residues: CSAGDRGQYF. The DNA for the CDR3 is TGCAGTGCTGGGGACAGGGGGCAGTACTTC.

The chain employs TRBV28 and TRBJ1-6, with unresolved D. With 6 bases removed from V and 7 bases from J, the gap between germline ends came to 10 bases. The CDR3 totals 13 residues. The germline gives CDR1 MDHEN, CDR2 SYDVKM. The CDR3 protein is CASRKDLNSPLHF. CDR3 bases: TGTGCCAGCAGGAAGGACCTCAATTCACCCCTCCACTTT.

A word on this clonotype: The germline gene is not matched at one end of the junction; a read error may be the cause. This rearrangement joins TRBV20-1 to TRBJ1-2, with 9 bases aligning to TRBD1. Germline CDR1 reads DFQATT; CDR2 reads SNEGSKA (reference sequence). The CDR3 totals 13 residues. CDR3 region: CSARKGQGLGNTF. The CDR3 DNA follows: TGCAGTGCTAGGAAGGGACAGGGACTCGGCAACACTTTC.

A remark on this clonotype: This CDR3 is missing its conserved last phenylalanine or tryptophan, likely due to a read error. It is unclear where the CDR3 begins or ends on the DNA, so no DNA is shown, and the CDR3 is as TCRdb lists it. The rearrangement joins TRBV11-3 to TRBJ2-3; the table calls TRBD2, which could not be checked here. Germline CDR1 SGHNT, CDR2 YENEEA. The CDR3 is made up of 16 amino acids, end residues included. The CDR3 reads CTSSSGLADSTDTEYS.

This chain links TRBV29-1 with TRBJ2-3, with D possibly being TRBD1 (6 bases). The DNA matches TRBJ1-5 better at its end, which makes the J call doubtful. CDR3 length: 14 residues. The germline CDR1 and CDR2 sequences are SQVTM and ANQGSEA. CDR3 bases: TGCAGCGTTGCAGGGACAACTAGAACAGATACGCAGCATTTT. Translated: CSVAGTTRTDTQHF.

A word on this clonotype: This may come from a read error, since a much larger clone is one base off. CDR3 residues: CTSSLQGAYNSPLHF. CDR3 nucleotide sequence: TGTACCAGCAGCCTACAGGGGGCGTATAATTCACCCCTCCACTTT. The chain joins TRBV5-5 to TRBJ1-6; TRBD1 matches at 9 bases. The germline V gene encodes CDR1 SGHKS and CDR2 YYEKEE (reference sequence). This CDR3 is 15 amino acids long.

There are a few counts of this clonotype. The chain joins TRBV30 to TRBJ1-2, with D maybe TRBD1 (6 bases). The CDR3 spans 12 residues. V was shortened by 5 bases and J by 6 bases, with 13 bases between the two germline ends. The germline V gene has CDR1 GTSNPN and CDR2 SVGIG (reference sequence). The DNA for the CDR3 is TGTGCCTGGGGGGGGGCAGGTCATGGCTACACCTTC. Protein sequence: CAWGGAGHGYTF.

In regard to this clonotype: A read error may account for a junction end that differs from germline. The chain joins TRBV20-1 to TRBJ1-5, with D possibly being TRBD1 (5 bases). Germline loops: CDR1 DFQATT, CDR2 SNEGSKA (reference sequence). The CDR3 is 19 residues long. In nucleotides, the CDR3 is TGCAGTGCTAGGGGGGTGGGGAGGTACTGGGATAAAAGCAATCAGCCCCAACATTTT. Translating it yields CSARGVGRYWDKSNQPQHF.

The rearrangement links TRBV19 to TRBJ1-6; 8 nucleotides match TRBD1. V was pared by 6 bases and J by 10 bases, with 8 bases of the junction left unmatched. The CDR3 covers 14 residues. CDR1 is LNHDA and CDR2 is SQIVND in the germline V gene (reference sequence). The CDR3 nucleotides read TGTGCCAGTAGCCCAGGACAGGGTCGGTCACCCCTCCACTTT. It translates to CASSPGQGRSPLHF.

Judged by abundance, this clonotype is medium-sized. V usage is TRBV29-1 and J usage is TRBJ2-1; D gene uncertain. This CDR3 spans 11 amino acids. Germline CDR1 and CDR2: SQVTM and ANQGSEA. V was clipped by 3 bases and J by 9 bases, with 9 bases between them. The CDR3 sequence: CSVDESVEQFF. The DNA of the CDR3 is TGCAGCGTTGACGAGTCGGTTGAGCAGTTCTTC.

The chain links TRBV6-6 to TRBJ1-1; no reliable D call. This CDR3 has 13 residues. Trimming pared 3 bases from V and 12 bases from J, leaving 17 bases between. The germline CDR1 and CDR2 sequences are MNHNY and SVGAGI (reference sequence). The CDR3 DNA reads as TGTGCCAGCAGTTATTCTGTGAACACTGAGACTTTCTTT. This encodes CASSYSVNTETFF.

CDR3 in amino acids: CASSFPRDERSTGELFF. The CDR3, as DNA: TGTGCCAGCAGCTTCCCCCGTGACGAACGGAGCACCGGGGAGCTGTTTTTT. V and J are TRBV11-3 and TRBJ2-2; D unclear. The V gene lost 3 bases and the J gene lost 4 bases, with 18 bases spanning the gap. The CDR3 contains 17 residues. Germline V gene lookup returns CDR1 SGHNT and CDR2 YENEEA.

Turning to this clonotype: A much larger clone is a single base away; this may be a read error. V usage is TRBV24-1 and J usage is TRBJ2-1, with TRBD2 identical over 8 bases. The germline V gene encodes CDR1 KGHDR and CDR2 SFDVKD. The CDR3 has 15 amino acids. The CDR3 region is CASSEISGKYNEQFF. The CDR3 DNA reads TGTGCCTCCAGTGAAATTAGCGGGAAATACAATGAGCAGTTCTTC.

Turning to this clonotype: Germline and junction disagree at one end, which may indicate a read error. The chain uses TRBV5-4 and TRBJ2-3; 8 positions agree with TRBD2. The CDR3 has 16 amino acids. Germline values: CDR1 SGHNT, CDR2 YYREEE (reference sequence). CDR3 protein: CVNSHIEREPGGTHYF. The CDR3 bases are TGTGTCAACAGCCATATCGAGCGGGAGCCGGGTGGTACGCATTATTTT.

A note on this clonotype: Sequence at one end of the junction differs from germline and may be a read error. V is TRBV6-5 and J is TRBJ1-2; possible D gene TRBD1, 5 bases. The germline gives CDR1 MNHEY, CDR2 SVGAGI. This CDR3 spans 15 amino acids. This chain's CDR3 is CASSYSKGPRYGYTF. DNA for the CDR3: TGCGCCAGCAGTTACTCGAAGGGACCAAGATATGGCTACACCTTC.

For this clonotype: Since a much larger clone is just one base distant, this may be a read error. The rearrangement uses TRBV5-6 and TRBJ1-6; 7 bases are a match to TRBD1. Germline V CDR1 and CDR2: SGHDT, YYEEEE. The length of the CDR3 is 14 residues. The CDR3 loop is CARSLQGVNSPLHF. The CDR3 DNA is TGTGCCAGAAGCTTGCAGGGGGTGAATTCACCCCTCCACTTT.

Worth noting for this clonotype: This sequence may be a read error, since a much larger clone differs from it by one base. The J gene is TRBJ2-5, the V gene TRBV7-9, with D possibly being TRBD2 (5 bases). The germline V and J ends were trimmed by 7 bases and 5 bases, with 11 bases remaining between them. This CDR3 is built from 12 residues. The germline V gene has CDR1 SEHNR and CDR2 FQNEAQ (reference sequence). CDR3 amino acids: CASNTGSETQYF. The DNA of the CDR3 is TGTGCCAGCAACACGGGGAGTGAGACCCAGTACTTC. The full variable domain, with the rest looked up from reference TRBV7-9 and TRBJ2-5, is DTGVSQNPRHKITKRGQNVTFRCDPISEHNRLYWYRQTLGQGPEFLTYFQNEAQLEKSRLLSDRFSAERPKGSFSTLEIQRTEQGDSAMYLCASNTGSETQYFGPGTRLLVL.

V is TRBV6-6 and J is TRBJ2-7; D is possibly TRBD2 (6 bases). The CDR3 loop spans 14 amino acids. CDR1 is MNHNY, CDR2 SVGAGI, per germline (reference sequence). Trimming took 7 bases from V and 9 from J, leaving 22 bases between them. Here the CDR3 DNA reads TGTGCCAGCATGCTGGGACCGGGGGTAAGGATGCAGTACTTC. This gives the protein CASMLGPGVRMQYF.

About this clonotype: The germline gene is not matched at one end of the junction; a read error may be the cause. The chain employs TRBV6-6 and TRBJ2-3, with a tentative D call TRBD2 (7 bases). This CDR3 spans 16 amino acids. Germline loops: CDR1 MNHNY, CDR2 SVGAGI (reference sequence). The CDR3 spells CASTPKNRGGTNTQYF. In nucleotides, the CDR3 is TGTGCCAGCACCCCGAAGAATAGGGGGGGCACAAATACGCAGTATTTT.

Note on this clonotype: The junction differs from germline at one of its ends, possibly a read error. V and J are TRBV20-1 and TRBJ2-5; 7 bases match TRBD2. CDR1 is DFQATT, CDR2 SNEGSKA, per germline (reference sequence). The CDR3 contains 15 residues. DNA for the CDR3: TGCAGTGCCTTAGCGGGCGGGGCACTACAAGAGACACAGTACTTC. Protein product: CSALAGGALQETQYF.

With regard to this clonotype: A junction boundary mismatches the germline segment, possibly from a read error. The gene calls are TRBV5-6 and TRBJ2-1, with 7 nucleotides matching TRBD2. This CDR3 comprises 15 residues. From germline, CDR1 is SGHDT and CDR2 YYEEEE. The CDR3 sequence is CASNLVSGGYNEQFF. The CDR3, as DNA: TGTGCCAGCAACTTGGTTTCGGGAGGCTACAATGAGCAGTTTTTC.

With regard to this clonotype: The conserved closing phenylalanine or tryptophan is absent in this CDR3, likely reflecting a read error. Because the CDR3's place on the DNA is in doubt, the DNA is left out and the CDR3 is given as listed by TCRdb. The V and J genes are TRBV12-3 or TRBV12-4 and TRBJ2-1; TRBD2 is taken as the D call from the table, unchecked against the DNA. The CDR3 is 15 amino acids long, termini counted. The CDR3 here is CAGSFPQRDHNEQFL.

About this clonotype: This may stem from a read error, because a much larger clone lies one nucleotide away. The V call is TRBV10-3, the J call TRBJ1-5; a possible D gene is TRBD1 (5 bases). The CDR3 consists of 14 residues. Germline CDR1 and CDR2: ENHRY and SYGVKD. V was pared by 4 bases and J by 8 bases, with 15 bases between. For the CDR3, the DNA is TGTGCCATCAGTGGGGGAGGGGAGGGTAAGCCCCAGCATTTT. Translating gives CAISGGGEGKPQHF.

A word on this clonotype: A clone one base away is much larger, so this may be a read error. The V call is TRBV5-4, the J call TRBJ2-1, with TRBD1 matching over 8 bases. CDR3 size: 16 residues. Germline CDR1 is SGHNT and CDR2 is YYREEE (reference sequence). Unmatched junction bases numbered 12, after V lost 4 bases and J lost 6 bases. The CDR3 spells CASSNSLGQVRNEQFF. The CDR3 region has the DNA TGTGCCAGCAGCAATTCTCTGGGACAGGTCCGCAATGAGCAGTTCTTC.